The 9 T cell receptor beta chains presented below share a single source sample, sequenced in a study of blood T cells in healthy people across ages. Primers used in a second PCR of roughly 6 to 12 cycles were a sample-barcoded 5' primer and a J-beta primer mix. MiXCR, run by TCRdb on the 5' RACE reads, gives a single entry per CDR3 protein. This sample carries about 780,000 distinct CDR3 sequences, approximately 65% of them seen once, and the ten largest clones take roughly 25%. Sample: blood. The receptors here all came from a man in his thirties or forties in good health.

The chain is built from TRBV7-9 and TRBJ2-1, with 9 bases identical to TRBD2. V shed 3 bases, J shed 9 bases, and the junction held 6 bases outside the gene matches. Per the germline V gene, CDR1 is SEHNR and CDR2 is FQNEAQ (reference sequence). CDR3 length: 14 amino acids. Here the CDR3 DNA reads TGTGCCAGCAGCTTCGGGACTAGCCTTCGTGAGCAGTTCTTC. Protein product: CASSFGTSLREQFF. The complete variable domain, with remaining parts taken from reference TRBV7-9 and TRBJ2-1, reads DTGVSQNPRHKITKRGQNVTFRCDPISEHNRLYWYRQTLGQGPEFLTYFQNEAQLEKSRLLSDRFSAERPKGSFSTLEIQRTEQGDSAMYLCASSFGTSLREQFFGPGTRLTVL.

The chain uses TRBV10-3 and TRBJ2-7, with D uncertain. V was cut by 6 bases and J by 2 bases, with 17 bases left in between. The CDR3 extends over 15 amino acids. CDR1 ENHRY and CDR2 SYGVKD come from the germline V gene. CDR3 bases: TGTGCCATCAGGACCGGGTCTGAGTATCCCTACGAGCAGTACTTC. Translated, it gives CAIRTGSEYPYEQYF.

The CDR3 nucleotides are TGCGCCAGCAGCCAAGTCTGGGGGAACACTGAAGCTTTCTTT. This codes for CASSQVWGNTEAFF. This chain connects TRBV4-3 to TRBJ1-1; no clear D gene. The CDR3 totals 14 residues. The germline V gene has CDR1 LGHNA and CDR2 YSLEER. V gave up 1 base and J gave up 1 base, with 7 bases separating them.

This chain links TRBV27 with TRBJ2-5, with 8 bases aligning to TRBD2. The CDR3 loop spans 14 amino acids. Per the germline V gene, CDR1 is MNHEY and CDR2 is SMNVEV (reference sequence). Trimming removed 3 bases from V and 3 bases from J; junction bases left unmatched: 3. The CDR3 spells CASSFLAGKETQYF. The CDR3 DNA sequence: TGTGCCAGCAGTTTCTTAGCGGGGAAAGAGACCCAGTACTTC.

In this sample, this clonotype turned up once. CDR3 nucleotides: TGTGCCAGCAGCTTAGCGAGCAAAGGGGCGAAAGAGCAGTACTTC. Translation gives CASSLASKGAKEQYF. The gene calls are TRBV7-9 and TRBJ2-7, with a possible D match to TRBD1 (5 bases). Germline V gene data show CDR1 as SEHNR and CDR2 as FQNEAQ (reference sequence). The CDR3 contains 15 residues. V gave up 0 bases and J gave up 7 bases, with 16 bases separating them.

The chain has TRBV12-3 or TRBV12-4 and TRBJ2-7; 8 bases are a match to TRBD1. The CDR3 runs 15 residues. Trimming at V came to 3 bases and at J to 6 bases, leaving 10 bases not matched to a gene. CDR3 protein: CASSFPGTGGREQYF. For the CDR3, the DNA is TGTGCCAGCAGTTTCCCCGGGACAGGAGGCCGCGAGCAGTACTTC.

The chain couples TRBV7-2 to TRBJ2-5, with 7 bases matching TRBD1. This CDR3 has 15 residues. CDR1 and CDR2 from the germline V gene are SGHTA and FQGNSA. The V gene end was trimmed by 3 bases and the J gene end by 2 bases; junction bases not matched to a gene: 6. CDR3 coding DNA: TGTGCCAGCAGCTTGGGTTCGACAGGGCAAGAGACCCAGTACTTC. Translation gives CASSLGSTGQETQYF.

The V and J genes are TRBV6-1 and TRBJ2-5; D call uncertain. Germline-derived CDR1 and CDR2 are MNHNS and SASEGT. This CDR3 is built from 12 residues. V was shortened by 3 bases and J by 5 bases, with 7 bases between the two germline ends. This CDR3 is CASSENGETQYF. The CDR3, as DNA: TGTGCCAGCAGTGAGAATGGGGAGACCCAGTACTTC.

This clonotype was seen more than once but under ten times. J is TRBJ2-4 and V is TRBV6-2 or TRBV6-3, with a possible D match to TRBD2 (5 bases). The V gene's germline CDR1 is MNHEY and CDR2 SVGEGT. Trimming stripped 8 bases from V and 0 bases from J, with 11 bases between. The CDR3 is made up of 14 amino acids. CDR3 coding DNA: TGTGCCAGCTCTCGGAGGCTAGCCAAAAACATTCAGTACTTC. Its translation is CASSRRLAKNIQYF.